These 18 T cell receptor beta chains came from one sample sequenced in a study of regulatory T cells in long-lasting Graves disease. Specified time point: newly diagnosed GD, antithyroid drugs for less than 3 months. The TCR library was prepared using RNA isolated from PBMCs. Researchers made TCR beta libraries by using iRepertoire HTBI primers and running Arm-PCR on CDR3 regions. One entry per CDR3 protein results from TCRdb running MiXCR on the multiplex PCR reads. The table lists about 400,000 distinct CDR3 sequences, about 16% of them singletons. The material was peripheral blood mononuclear cells (PBMCs), obtained at new diagnosis, from a patient treated with antithyroid drugs. The receptors originated from a female donor with Graves disease.

The rearrangement uses TRBV5-4 and TRBJ2-5, with D unresolved. The germline CDR1 and CDR2 sequences are SGHNT and YYREEE (reference sequence). The CDR3 is 14 residues long. V lost 6 bases to trimming and J lost 5 bases, with 17 bases between them. CDR3 sequence: CASTSGAGTETQYF. The CDR3 DNA follows: TGTGCCAGCACCTCAGGAGCCGGTACGGAGACCCAGTACTTC.

V gene TRBV12-3 or TRBV12-4 combines with J gene TRBJ2-2; 10 positions agree with TRBD1. The length of the CDR3 is 16 residues. V shed 5 bases and J 4 bases; nucleotides not matched to a gene: 7. The DNA for the CDR3 is TGTGCCAGCAGTCCTAGGGGACAGGGGTCCACCGGGGAGCTGTTTTTT. The encoded protein is CASSPRGQGSTGELFF.

This clonotype has at least ten counts. J is TRBJ2-7 and V is TRBV20-1; TRBD2 aligns across 13 bases. CDR1 and CDR2 (germline): DFQATT, SNEGSKA (reference sequence). J was trimmed by 0 bases and V by 5 bases; bases with no gene match: 7. This CDR3 spans 16 amino acids. For the CDR3, the DNA is TGCAGTGCTCAGGGACTAGCGGGAACCCCCTCCTACGAGCAGTACTTC. Translated: CSAQGLAGTPSYEQYF.

This clonotype was seen at least ten times. The chain recombines TRBV2 with TRBJ2-1; 13 bases match TRBD2. The CDR3 contains 19 residues. J was trimmed by 1 base and V by 3 bases; bases with no gene match: 9. The germline V gene encodes CDR1 SNHLY and CDR2 FYNNEI. The CDR3 protein is CASSDGLAGDDWSYNEQFF. DNA of the CDR3: TGTGCCAGCAGTGACGGACTAGCGGGAGATGACTGGTCCTACAATGAGCAGTTCTTC.

In this sample, this clonotype turned up many times. DNA of the CDR3: TGTGCCAGCCATGGTGGGTCCTTCTATGGCTACACCTTC. This encodes CASHGGSFYGYTF. This sequence joins TRBV28 and TRBJ1-2; D uncertain. Trimming removed 8 bases from V and 4 bases from J, with 14 bases in between. Looked up from germline, CDR1 is MDHEN and CDR2 is SYDVKM. The CDR3 contains 13 residues.

This clonotype was seen at least ten times. The J gene is TRBJ2-5, the V gene TRBV28; D unresolved. V lost 5 bases, J lost 1 base, and 14 bases lay in between. In germline, CDR1 is MDHEN, CDR2 SYDVKM. The CDR3 runs 15 residues. The CDR3 loop reads CASSKGAGVQETQYF. The DNA for the CDR3 is TGTGCCAGCAGTAAAGGAGCAGGCGTCCAAGAGACCCAGTACTTC.

This chain joins TRBV9 and TRBJ2-1; maybe TRBD2 (6 bases). V was pared by 0 bases and J by 6 bases, with 13 bases between. Per germline, CDR1 SGDLS and CDR2 YYNGEE. This CDR3 has 15 amino acids. The CDR3 region has the DNA TGTGCCAGCAGCGTAGGGGTGGCGGGATTCAATGAGCAGTTCTTC. Protein product: CASSVGVAGFNEQFF.

This clonotype was found many times. The chain joins TRBV6-1 to TRBJ1-2; 7 positions match TRBD1. The CDR3 is made up of 12 amino acids. The germline CDR1 and CDR2 sequences are MNHNS and SASEGT. V was pared by 8 bases and J by 4 bases, with 4 bases of the junction left unmatched. CDR3: CASSDRSYGYTF. The CDR3 DNA follows: TGTGCCAGCTCGGACAGGAGCTATGGCTACACCTTC.

This clonotype was seen many times. A read error may account for a junction end that differs from germline. V usage is TRBV20-1 and J usage is TRBJ2-7; 7 nucleotides match TRBD1. CDR1 and CDR2 (germline): DFQATT, SNEGSKA (reference sequence). This CDR3 has 13 residues. The CDR3: CSARDRAHYEQYF. The CDR3 DNA follows: TGCAGTGCTCGAGACAGGGCACACTACGAGCAGTACTTC.

This clonotype was recorded at least ten times. This rearrangement joins TRBV5-5 to TRBJ2-2; 7 bases line up with TRBD2. CDR1 is SGHKS and CDR2 is YYEKEE in the germline V gene (reference sequence). The CDR3 contains 15 residues. Trimming cost V 4 bases and J 7 bases; bases outside gene matches: 10. The CDR3 nucleotides are TGTGCCAGCAGCCTGGGGCGGGGGTCTATCGGGGAGCTGTTTTTT. As protein: CASSLGRGSIGELFF. Full variable domain (missing parts from reference TRBV5-5 and TRBJ2-2): DAGVTQSPTHLIKTRGQQVTLRCSPISGHKSVSWYQQVLGQGPQFIFQYYEKEERGRGNFPDRFSARQFPNYSSELNVNALLLGDSALYLCASSLGRGSIGELFFGEGSRLTVL.

This clonotype has a count of ten or more. The CDR3 region has the DNA TGCGCCAGCAGCGTGAACGCATGGGCATACGAGCAGTACTTC. Its translation is CASSVNAWAYEQYF. J is TRBJ2-7 and V is TRBV5-1; D gene unclear. The CDR3 sequence is 14 residues long. The V end lost 4 bases, the J end lost 4 bases, and 15 bases lay between the germline ends. The germline gives CDR1 SGHRS, CDR2 YFSETQ.

This clonotype has ten or more counts. V usage is TRBV5-5 and J usage is TRBJ1-2; D call uncertain. Germline CDR1 reads SGHKS; CDR2 reads YYEKEE (reference sequence). The CDR3 is 16 residues long. Trimming shortened V by 0 bases and J by 1 base, and 13 bases separated the two germline ends. CDR3 residues: CASSLGFGPDNYGYTF. CDR3 bases: TGTGCCAGCAGCTTGGGGTTCGGGCCCGATAACTATGGCTACACCTTC.

The V call is TRBV5-1, the J call TRBJ1-1; the match to TRBD1 covers 9 bases. With 7 bases clipped from V and 7 bases from J, the junction kept 14 bases outside the gene matches. The CDR3 extends over 15 amino acids. Per germline, CDR1 SGHRS and CDR2 YFSETQ. The CDR3 here is CASSRTPTGGGEAFF. In DNA form, the CDR3 reads TGCGCCAGCTCCCGGACACCTACAGGGGGCGGTGAAGCTTTCTTT.

This clonotype was recorded at least ten times. This chain connects TRBV7-9 to TRBJ1-1, with 7 nucleotides matching TRBD1. J was trimmed by 1 base and V by 4 bases; bases with no gene match: 12. The CDR3 covers 17 residues. Germline values: CDR1 SEHNR, CDR2 FQNEAQ (reference sequence). The CDR3 DNA sequence: TGTGCCAGCAGCTATACACCGGGACAGAGGCCGAACACTGAAGCTTTCTTT. Encoded protein: CASSYTPGQRPNTEAFF.

This clonotype has at least ten counts. The CDR3, as DNA: TGTGCCAGCAGCCAAGCCTCATCTAACTATGGCTACACCTTC. Its translation is CASSQASSNYGYTF. The chain uses TRBV3-1 and TRBJ1-2; D call uncertain. Trimming left V 1 base short and J 0 bases short, with 6 bases between. Per germline, CDR1 LGHDT and CDR2 YNNKEL (reference sequence). This CDR3 has 14 amino acids.

A remark on this clonotype: At one end the junction does not follow the germline gene, possibly because of a read error. V gene TRBV10-3 combines with J gene TRBJ2-7; D is unresolved. The CDR3 runs 13 residues. Germline V gene data show CDR1 as ENHRY and CDR2 as SYGVKD. The CDR3 reads CATSVNSLGEQYF. The CDR3 DNA follows: TGTGCCACCAGTGTAAACAGCTTAGGAGAGCAGTACTTC.

This clonotype occurred many times. The gene calls are TRBV12-3 or TRBV12-4 and TRBJ1-2, with D possibly being TRBD1 (5 bases). The CDR3 has 11 amino acids. V was shortened by 5 bases and J by 7 bases, with 8 bases between the two germline ends. CDR3 nucleotides: TGTGCCAGCAGTCGAAGGGGTGGCTACACCTTC. Translation: CASSRRGGYTF.

The chain recombines TRBV11-1 with TRBJ2-1, with 11 bases matching TRBD2. The CDR3 has 18 amino acids. Germline V CDR1 and CDR2: SGHAT, FQDESV (reference sequence). V was clipped by 5 bases and J by 5 bases; unmatched bases: 14. DNA of the CDR3: TGTGCCAGCAGCATATCCCTTCGACTAGCGGGGAAGGACAATGAGCAGTTCTTC. Its translation is CASSISLRLAGKDNEQFF.